The 30 T cell receptor beta chains below come from one sample, sequenced in a study of PD-1 blockade in classical Hodgkin lymphoma. The table came from immunoSEQ multiplex PCR; TCRdb's copy has only in-frame clones and leaves some out. Here the sample spans about 22,000 clones, roughly 89% being singletons. As to time point: newly diagnosed, previously untreated cHL patient sample. Magnetic negative selection served to purify CD4+ T cells out of PBMCs that had been thawed. Sequenced sample: CD4+ T cells from blood. The receptor source for this set is a human donor with classical Hodgkin lymphoma.

The rearrangement links TRBV19 to TRBJ1-4; perhaps TRBD1 as D (6 bases). V lost 2 bases, J lost 13 bases, and 20 bases lay in between. The CDR3 contains 15 residues. Germline V gene lookup returns CDR1 LNHDA and CDR2 SQIVND (reference sequence). The CDR3 DNA is TGTGCCAGTAGTATAAGAGGGTTTGGACAGTCCAGACTGTTTTTT. It yields the protein CASSIRGFGQSRLFF.

The genes are TRBV25-1 and TRBJ2-1; a weak D match, TRBD2 (6 bases). CDR3 size: 13 residues. Germline-derived CDR1 and CDR2 are MGHDK and SYGVNS. V lost 4 bases and J lost 6, with 10 bases in between. The CDR3 DNA sequence: TGTGCCAGCAGTGCACTAGCCTCCAATGAGCAGTTCTTC. This translates into CASSALASNEQFF.

The rearrangement links TRBV15 to TRBJ2-3, with D possibly TRBD1 on 6 matching bases. The CDR3 contains 18 residues. Trimming pared 3 bases from V and 5 bases from J, leaving 24 bases between. Germline CDR1 is LNHNV and CDR2 is YYDKDF (reference sequence). CDR3 residues: CATSSGLTGHRRKDTQYF. Written as DNA, the CDR3 is TGTGCCACCAGCAGCGGGTTGACGGGACACCGGCGCAAAGATACGCAGTATTTT.

This chain uses TRBV19 with TRBJ2-5; the D gene is possibly TRBD2 (5 bases). CDR1 LNHDA and CDR2 SQIVND come from the germline V gene (reference sequence). V was cut by 3 bases and J by 5 bases, with 10 bases left in between. The CDR3 length is 13 residues. CDR3 coding DNA: TGTGCCAGTAGTATGCGGAGGAGGGAGACCCAGTACTTC. Its protein product is CASSMRRRETQYF.

The V call is TRBV5-1, the J call TRBJ2-7, with D perhaps matching TRBD1 (6 bases). The CDR3 runs 13 residues. Germline CDR1 SGHRS, CDR2 YFSETQ. With 2 bases removed from V and 7 bases from J, the gap between germline ends came to 13 bases. CDR3 residues: CASSLTGTQEQYF. CDR3 in DNA: TGCGCCAGCAGCTTAACCGGGACACAAGAGCAGTACTTC.

V gene TRBV9 combines with J gene TRBJ2-2, with D tentatively TRBD1 or TRBD2 (5 bases each). The CDR3 consists of 16 residues. V was cut by 2 bases and J by 1 base, with 12 bases left in between. Germline lookup yields CDR1 SGDLS and CDR2 YYNGEE. The CDR3 spells CASSVPGPGNTGELFF. The CDR3 bases are TGTGCCAGCAGCGTCCCGGGACCGGGGAACACCGGGGAGCTGTTTTTT.

The J gene is TRBJ1-1, the V gene TRBV18, with TRBD1 matching over 7 bases. This CDR3 spans 14 amino acids. V lost 3 bases, J lost 1 base, and 2 bases stayed unmatched. Germline assignment: CDR1 KGHSH and CDR2 LQKENI. The CDR3 region has the DNA TGTGCCAGCTCACCGGGACAGCAGAACACTGAAGCTTTCTTT. This codes for CASSPGQQNTEAFF.

The chain carries TRBV7-9 and TRBJ1-1; 7 bases agree with TRBD1. The length of the CDR3 is 19 residues. CDR1 is SEHNR, CDR2 FQNEAQ, per germline (reference sequence). The junction had 23 bases not matched to a gene; V was cut back by 5 bases and J by 5 bases. The CDR3, as DNA: TGTGCCAGCAGCCACGGAACTTTTCAAACAGGGGCAGGAAGGACTGAAGCTTTCTTT. It yields the protein CASSHGTFQTGAGRTEAFF.

The CDR3 DNA sequence: TGTGCCAGCAGAACCGGACAGGCCATCATGAACACTGAAGCTTTCTTT. This sequence encodes CASRTGQAIMNTEAFF. This chain joins TRBV28 and TRBJ1-1; 7 bases map to TRBD1. The length of the CDR3 is 16 residues. CDR1 is MDHEN, CDR2 SYDVKM, per germline. The V segment lost 6 bases and the J segment 0 bases; nucleotides outside the gene matches: 10.

V usage is TRBV19 and J usage is TRBJ2-3; perhaps TRBD2 as D (6 bases). The ends were cut back, 7 bases at V and 4 bases at J, with 15 bases in the middle. The CDR3 spans 14 residues. The germline V gene encodes CDR1 LNHDA and CDR2 SQIVND (reference sequence). CDR3 bases: TGTGCCAGTACCCTTTGGCGGGGTGCAGATACGCAGTATTTT. Translation: CASTLWRGADTQYF.

This clone was observed a few times. This rearrangement joins TRBV5-1 to TRBJ2-7; D tentatively reads TRBD1 or TRBD2 (5 bases each). V was trimmed by 3 bases and J by 6 bases, leaving 13 bases between them. Germline CDR1 and CDR2: SGHRS and YFSETQ. The CDR3 has 13 residues. CDR3 DNA: TGCGCCAGCAGCTCGGGGTGGGGGATCGAGCAGTACTTC. Translation: CASSSGWGIEQYF. Full variable domain (outside the CDR3, taken from reference TRBV5-1 and TRBJ2-7): KAGVTQTPRYLIKTRGQQVTLSCSPISGHRSVSWYQQTPGQGLQFLFEYFSETQRNKGNFPGRFSGRQFSNSRSEMNVSTLELGDSALYLCASSSGWGIEQYFGPGTRLTVT.

The V gene is TRBV9, the J gene TRBJ2-7; TRBD1 might be the D (5 bases). The CDR3 sequence is 14 residues long. Germline V gene sequence: CDR1 SGDLS, CDR2 YYNGEE. V was shortened by 0 bases and J by 6 bases, with 13 bases between the two germline ends. The CDR3 coding sequence is TGTGCCAGCAGCGTAGGGCAGGGTAGCATCGAGCAGTACTTC. Amino acid sequence: CASSVGQGSIEQYF. Using reference TRBV9 and TRBJ2-7 for the parts outside the CDR3, the full variable domain is DSGVTQTPKHLITATGQRVTLRCSPRSGDLSVYWYQQSLDQGLQFLIQYYNGEERAKGNILERFSAQQFPDLHSELNLSSLELGDSALYFCASSVGQGSIEQYFGPGTRLTVT.

The chain combines TRBV7-8 with TRBJ2-1, with D unclear. This CDR3 contains 14 residues. Trimming removed 4 bases at V and 3 bases at J, with 10 bases between. Germline CDR1 and CDR2: SGHVS and FQNEAQ. The CDR3 region is CASSSSRDYNEQFF. CDR3 bases: TGTGCCAGCAGCTCATCAAGGGACTACAATGAGCAGTTCTTC. The whole variable domain, filled in from reference TRBV7-8 and TRBJ2-1, reads GAGVSQSPRYKVAKRGQDVALRCDPISGHVSLFWYQQALGQGPEFLTYFQNEAQLDKSGLPSDRFFAERPEGSVSTLKIQRTQQEDSAVYLCASSSSRDYNEQFFGPGTRLTVL.

The chain uses TRBV5-1 and TRBJ2-1; 8 bases are a match to TRBD2. J lost 7 bases, V lost 6 bases, and 6 bases had no gene match. CDR1 is SGHRS and CDR2 is YFSETQ in the germline V gene. There are 13 residues in the CDR3. This CDR3 is CASMTSEKNEQFF. The CDR3 region has the DNA TGCGCCAGCATGACTAGCGAGAAGAATGAGCAGTTCTTC.

The DNA for the CDR3 is TGTGCCAGCAGCGTAGGTCCAGCTATAAACACTGAAGCTTTCTTT. It is translated as CASSVGPAINTEAFF. The rearrangement joins TRBV9 to TRBJ1-1; D remains unclear. The V and J ends lost 0 bases and 2 bases respectively, with 11 bases between them. Germline CDR1 reads SGDLS; CDR2 reads YYNGEE. This CDR3 region has 15 residues. The complete variable domain, with remaining parts taken from reference TRBV9 and TRBJ1-1, reads DSGVTQTPKHLITATGQRVTLRCSPRSGDLSVYWYQQSLDQGLQFLIQYYNGEERAKGNILERFSAQQFPDLHSELNLSSLELGDSALYFCASSVGPAINTEAFFGQGTRLTVV.

This sequence joins TRBV10-3 and TRBJ1-4; 7 nucleotides match TRBD1. Per the germline V gene, CDR1 is ENHRY and CDR2 is SYGVKD. Germline trimming cut 10 bases from V and 8 bases from J; bases unmatched to any gene: 13. The CDR3 length is 14 residues. CDR3 in amino acids: CATRDSRVREKLFF. CDR3 sequence (DNA): TGTGCCACCCGGGACAGCCGCGTGCGGGAAAAACTGTTTTTT.

The table lists this clone with a count of one. The chain has TRBV9 and TRBJ2-3, with TRBD1 identical over 7 bases. The V segment lost 8 bases and the J segment 3 bases; nucleotides outside the gene matches: 6. CDR1 and CDR2 (germline): SGDLS, YYNGEE. The CDR3 runs to 13 residues. CDR3 amino acids: CASSTGVTDTQYF. CDR3 nucleotide sequence: TGTGCCAGTTCAACAGGGGTGACAGATACGCAGTATTTT.

The rearrangement uses TRBV30 and TRBJ2-6, with D hard to call. Germline lookup yields CDR1 GTSNPN and CDR2 SVGIG (reference sequence). V gave up 3 bases and J gave up 2 bases, with 11 bases separating them. The CDR3 has 15 amino acids. The CDR3 DNA reads as TGTGCCTGGAGCTTCCTAGAAGCTGGGGCCAACGTCCTGACTTTC. This encodes CAWSFLEAGANVLTF.

The chain recombines TRBV28 with TRBJ2-3, with a weak D call TRBD2 (7 bases). Trimming shortened V by 8 bases and J by 3 bases, and 15 bases separated the two germline ends. Germline V lookup: CDR1 MDHEN, CDR2 SYDVKM. The CDR3 extends over 14 amino acids. CDR3 sequence: CASRSGGLTDTQYF. CDR3 nucleotides: TGTGCCAGCCGCTCGGGGGGCCTGACAGATACGCAGTATTTT.

V and J are TRBV7-9 and TRBJ1-1; D unclear. This CDR3 has 14 residues. Trimming took 5 bases from V and 1 from J, leaving 11 bases between them. Germline lookup yields CDR1 SEHNR and CDR2 FQNEAQ (reference sequence). The CDR3 loop is CASSSPKGNTEAFF. CDR3 in DNA: TGTGCCAGCAGCAGTCCGAAAGGGAACACTGAAGCTTTCTTT.

Here the CDR3 reads CASSARAEYGDIQYF. The DNA for the CDR3 is TGTGCCAGCAGCGCCCGGGCCGAATACGGGGACATTCAGTACTTC. The V gene is TRBV5-7, the J gene TRBJ2-4; tentatively, D is TRBD2 (5 bases). TRBV5-7 is designated an ORF whose function remains uncertain. V was pared by 4 bases and J by 8 bases, with 19 bases between. This CDR3 has 15 amino acids.

The chain has TRBV28 and TRBJ1-2; tentative D call: TRBD1 (6 bases). This CDR3 is built from 17 residues. In germline, CDR1 is MDHEN, CDR2 SYDVKM. Trimming removed 9 bases from V and 1 base from J, with 24 bases in between. CDR3 sequence: CASMGTGLGALNYGYTF. The CDR3, as DNA: TGTGCCAGTATGGGTACAGGGTTGGGGGCACTTAACTATGGCTACACCTTC.

V is TRBV7-2 and J is TRBJ2-1, with 8 bases matching TRBD2. CDR3 length: 16 amino acids. Germline V lookup: CDR1 SGHTA, CDR2 FQGNSA. With 1 base clipped from V and 9 bases from J, the junction kept 11 bases outside the gene matches. The CDR3 DNA reads as TGTGCCAGCAGCTTAGGACTAGCGTCTCCGGGAGGTGAGCAGTTCTTC. This sequence encodes CASSLGLASPGGEQFF.

The V gene is TRBV4-3, the J gene TRBJ2-2; the match to TRBD1 covers 9 bases. Unmatched junction bases numbered 7, after V lost 0 bases and J lost 2 bases. The CDR3 is made up of 18 amino acids. Germline lookup yields CDR1 LGHNA and CDR2 YSLEER. CDR3 residues: CASSQDLRTGDNTGELFF. CDR3 sequence (DNA): TGCGCCAGCAGCCAAGATCTACGGACAGGGGATAACACCGGGGAGCTGTTTTTT.

The chain combines TRBV2 with TRBJ2-7, with TRBD1 identical over 9 bases. The CDR3 is 14 amino acids. V shed 4 bases, J shed 2 bases, and the junction held 3 bases outside the gene matches. The germline V gene encodes CDR1 SNHLY and CDR2 FYNNEI. The CDR3 reads CASSGDRVAYEQYF. The CDR3 DNA follows: TGTGCCAGCAGTGGGGACAGGGTAGCCTACGAGCAGTACTTC.

The rearrangement uses TRBV27 and TRBJ1-5; tentative D call: TRBD1 (5 bases). Trimming took off 3 bases at V and 5 bases at J, with 8 bases between the two ends. The CDR3 loop spans 13 amino acids. Germline V gives CDR1 MNHEY, CDR2 SMNVEV (reference sequence). The DNA of the CDR3 is TGTGCCAGCAGTTTTCAGGGTGATCAGCCCCAGCATTTT. Amino acid sequence: CASSFQGDQPQHF.

In DNA form, the CDR3 reads TGTGCCAGCAGGCCGGGAGGTGCAGCAGATACGCAGTATTTT. It translates to CASRPGGAADTQYF. The chain joins TRBV7-2 to TRBJ2-3; TRBD2 matches 7 bases. There are 14 residues in the CDR3. The V gene's germline CDR1 is SGHTA and CDR2 FQGNSA. Losses at the gene ends were 6 bases for V and 4 bases for J; bases not matched to a gene: 7.

The chain carries TRBV21-1 and TRBJ1-4; the table calls TRBD1, which could not be checked here. TRBV21-1 is listed as a pseudogene. There are 17 residues in the CDR3. The DNA for the CDR3 is TGTGCCAGCAGCAAAGAGAAAAGGGGGCGGAAAAATGAAAAACTGTTTTTT. This encodes CASSKEKRGRKNEKLFF.

The genes are TRBV28 and TRBJ1-5, with 10 bases that match TRBD1. Germline values: CDR1 MDHEN, CDR2 SYDVKM. Trimming at V came to 6 bases and at J to 4 bases, leaving 18 bases not matched to a gene. This CDR3 is 19 amino acids long. The CDR3, as DNA: TGTGCCAGCAGCCTACGCCCGGCGGGGACAGGGGTGAGGAATCAGCCCCAGCATTTT. As protein: CASSLRPAGTGVRNQPQHF.

The chain links TRBV5-1 to TRBJ2-5, with D tentatively TRBD1 (6 bases). The germline V gene encodes CDR1 SGHRS and CDR2 YFSETQ. The CDR3 is made up of 12 amino acids. Between the trimmed V and J ends, which lost 7 bases and 5 bases, there was a span of 12 bases. The CDR3 DNA follows: TGCGCCAGCGGGGCAGGGGAGGAGACCCAGTACTTC. Residues: CASGAGEETQYF. Complete variable domain (other parts from reference TRBV5-1 and TRBJ2-5): KAGVTQTPRYLIKTRGQQVTLSCSPISGHRSVSWYQQTPGQGLQFLFEYFSETQRNKGNFPGRFSGRQFSNSRSEMNVSTLELGDSALYLCASGAGEETQYFGPGTRLLVL.